This passage covers 17 T cell receptor beta chains from one sample sequenced in a study of spatial heterogeneity in lung cancer. Via MiXCR, TCRdb re-called the 5' RACE reads, giving one row per CDR3 protein. The data contain approximately 560 distinct CDR3 sequences, roughly 9% of them singletons. Specified time point: sample taken at primary tumor resection. The source material was normal lung tissue next to the tumor, sampled at surgery. These receptors were collected from a female donor with early-stage non-small cell lung cancer.

This clonotype qualifies as large. With the library built for alpha chains, this beta chain is off target and its frequency is not meaningful. J is TRBJ2-3 and V is TRBV27; 14 bases match TRBD2. Germline CDR1 and CDR2: MNHEY and SMNVEV (reference sequence). CDR3 length: 17 amino acids. The J segment lost 5 bases and the V segment lost 5 bases, leaving 9 bases of the junction unmatched. The CDR3 DNA follows: TGTGCCAGCAGTACGAGACTAGCGGGGGGGCCACGAGATACGCAGTATTTT. It encodes CASSTRLAGGPRDTQYF.

This clonotype is large (0.1 to 1%) in the sample. Since the library was made to target alpha chains, this beta chain is a stray read and its abundance is not meaningful. CDR3 DNA sequence: TGTGCCTGGAGCACAGGACTAGGCACCGGGGAGCTGTTTTTT. This translates into CAWSTGLGTGELFF. The chain uses TRBV30 and TRBJ2-2; 7 bases are shared with TRBD2. The CDR3 contains 14 residues. V dropped 3 bases and J dropped 4; count of bases not matched to a gene: 5. Germline CDR1 is GTSNPN and CDR2 is SVGIG (reference sequence). The variable domain in full, with the rest retrieved from reference TRBV30 and TRBJ2-2, is SQTIHQWPATLVQPVGSPLSLECTVEGTSNPNLYWYRQAAGRGLQLLFYSVGIGQISSEVPQNLSASRPQDRQFILSSKKLLLSDSGFYLCAWSTGLGTGELFFGEGSRLTVL.

This clonotype turned up a few times. This beta chain lies outside the target of a library built for alpha chains; its clone size means little. The chain links TRBV27 to TRBJ2-7, with 12 nucleotides matching TRBD2. V was clipped by 6 bases and J by 2 bases; unmatched bases: 2. The germline V gene encodes CDR1 MNHEY and CDR2 SMNVEV (reference sequence). CDR3 size: 14 residues. CDR3 in amino acids: CASSWTSGAYEQYF. The CDR3 bases are TGTGCCAGCAGCTGGACTAGCGGGGCCTACGAGCAGTACTTC.

As to this clonotype: Found in a library prepared for alpha chains, this beta chain is an off-target read, and its abundance has little meaning. The V and J genes are TRBV5-6 and TRBJ2-7, with 8 nucleotides matching TRBD1. The CDR3 loop spans 15 amino acids. V trimming: 4 bases; J trimming: 6 bases; junction bases outside the gene matches: 12. CDR1 SGHDT and CDR2 YYEEEE come from the germline V gene. Written as DNA, the CDR3 is TGTGCCAGCAGCCCACCTGGACAGGGCACCGGCGAGCAGTACTTC. Protein product: CASSPPGQGTGEQYF.

This clonotype is labeled as large. This beta chain lies outside the target of a library built for alpha chains; its clone size means little. The genes are TRBV9 and TRBJ2-2; TRBD1 matches 7 bases. The V gene end was trimmed by 4 bases and the J gene end by 1 base; junction bases not matched to a gene: 4. The CDR3 spans 15 residues. Germline values: CDR1 SGDLS, CDR2 YYNGEE. This CDR3 is CASSIWTGNTGELFF. The DNA of the CDR3 is TGTGCCAGCAGCATCTGGACAGGGAACACCGGGGAGCTGTTTTTT.

This clonotype is labeled medium-sized. The library was built for alpha chains, so this beta chain is an off-target read and its size means little. The chain employs TRBV19 and TRBJ2-1, with D perhaps matching TRBD1 or TRBD2 (5 bases each). The germline V gene has CDR1 LNHDA and CDR2 SQIVND (reference sequence). This CDR3 has 13 amino acids. V gave up 1 base and J gave up 9 bases, with 10 bases separating them. The CDR3 sequence: CASSIGGVSEQFF. CDR3 DNA: TGTGCCAGTAGTATAGGAGGGGTGAGTGAGCAGTTCTTC.

This clonotype rates as large (0.1 to 1%). In a library made to pick up alpha chains, this beta chain is a stray read with a size that means little. This chain connects TRBV11-2 to TRBJ2-3, with 10 bases aligning to TRBD2. The CDR3 length is 12 residues. Germline V gene data show CDR1 as SGHAT and CDR2 as FQNNGV. Trimming cost V 8 bases and J 8 bases; bases outside gene matches: 4. The CDR3 spells CASGVAGGTQYF. The DNA for the CDR3 is TGTGCCAGCGGGGTAGCGGGGGGTACGCAGTATTTT.

As for this clonotype: Found in a library prepared for alpha chains, this beta chain is an off-target read, and its abundance has little meaning. The chain has TRBV6-5 and TRBJ1-2; maybe TRBD1 (5 bases). V lost 5 bases and J 5 bases, leaving 21 bases between the germline ends. The CDR3 has 16 residues. Germline assignment: CDR1 MNHEY and CDR2 SVGAGI. CDR3 loop: CASSPQYRPRSYGYTF. The CDR3 bases are TGTGCCAGCAGTCCACAGTACAGGCCACGGTCGTATGGCTACACCTTC.

This clonotype ranks as medium-sized (0.01 to 0.1%). As an off-target read in a library built for alpha chains, this beta chain has a frequency of little significance. V gene TRBV4-2 combines with J gene TRBJ1-5, with 12 positions matching TRBD1. V was clipped by 4 bases and J by 3 bases; unmatched bases: 10. Germline V CDR1 and CDR2: LGHNA, YNFKEQ. CDR3 length: 18 residues. CDR3 amino acids: CASSPGTGGSGNNQPQHF. The CDR3 DNA sequence: TGTGCCAGCAGCCCAGGGACAGGGGGCTCGGGGAACAATCAGCCCCAGCATTTT.

In the case of this clonotype: This beta chain lies outside the target of a library built for alpha chains; its clone size means little. The V and J genes are TRBV7-2 and TRBJ2-4; D may be TRBD1 or TRBD2 (5 bases each). The CDR3 sequence is 12 residues long. Trimming took off 8 bases at V and 9 bases at J, with 14 bases between the two ends. Germline CDR1 SGHTA, CDR2 FQGNSA. The CDR3 sequence is CASAFPGGIQYF. In DNA, the CDR3 is TGTGCCAGCGCGTTCCCTGGGGGCATTCAGTACTTC.

This clonotype is labeled medium-sized. In a library made to pick up alpha chains, this beta chain is a stray read with a size that means little. V usage is TRBV27 and J usage is TRBJ2-7, with TRBD2 matching over 8 bases. CDR1 and CDR2 (germline): MNHEY, SMNVEV (reference sequence). The CDR3 is 16 amino acids. V gave up 7 bases and J gave up 3 bases; unmatched junction bases: 14. The CDR3 sequence is CASKPWASGGVYEQYF. CDR3 nucleotides: TGTGCCAGCAAACCTTGGGCCAGCGGGGGAGTCTACGAGCAGTACTTC.

A few counts support this clonotype. A library made for alpha chains picked up this beta chain off target, so its size means little. The V call is TRBV28, the J call TRBJ2-7; TRBD1 might be the D (7 bases). The germline V and J ends were trimmed by 6 bases and 3 bases, with 15 bases remaining between them. This CDR3 has 14 residues. Germline lookup yields CDR1 MDHEN and CDR2 SYDVKM. The CDR3 bases are TGTGCCAGCAGCTCCAGGGGGGTATACTACGAGCAGTACTTC. This encodes CASSSRGVYYEQYF. Looking up the rest from reference TRBV28 and TRBJ2-7 gives the full variable domain: DVKVTQSSRYLVKRTGEKVFLECVQDMDHENMFWYRQDPGLGLRLIYFSYDVKMKEKGDIPEGYSVSREKKERFSLILESASTNQTSMYLCASSSRGVYYEQYFGPGTRLTVT.

This clonotype counts as medium-sized. The library was built for alpha chains, so this beta chain is an off-target read and its size means little. CDR3 amino acids: CASSIDPRRTSAYEQYF. For the CDR3, the DNA is TGTGCCAGTAGTATAGATCCCCGAAGGACGAGTGCCTACGAGCAGTACTTC. The chain couples TRBV19 to TRBJ2-7; D gene unclear. The CDR3 extends over 17 amino acids. V was trimmed by 0 bases and J by 2 bases, leaving 17 bases between them. Germline V CDR1 and CDR2: LNHDA, SQIVND (reference sequence).

This clonotype is large by share. This beta chain represents an off-target read in a library built for alpha chains; its size is of limited meaning. The CDR3 reads CASSFEGAGSQPQHF. The CDR3 coding sequence is TGTGCCAGCAGTTTTGAAGGGGCAGGGAGTCAGCCCCAGCATTTT. The V call is TRBV28, the J call TRBJ1-5, with D maybe TRBD1 (5 bases). Germline CDR1 is MDHEN and CDR2 is SYDVKM. V lost 3 bases to trimming and J lost 6 bases, with 15 bases between them. The CDR3 is made up of 15 amino acids.

This clonotype was seen once. This beta chain lies outside the target of a library built for alpha chains; its clone size means little. The chain couples TRBV4-2 to TRBJ2-2, with D hard to call. Trimming took off 1 base at V and 6 bases at J, with 6 bases between the two ends. The germline CDR1 and CDR2 sequences are LGHNA and YNFKEQ. The length of the CDR3 is 13 residues. The CDR3 is CASSQGEAGELFF. CDR3 DNA sequence: TGTGCCAGCAGCCAAGGGGAAGCCGGGGAGCTGTTTTTT.

This clonotype is labeled as medium-sized (0.01 to 0.1%). Since it is a stray read in a library aimed at alpha chains, this beta chain has a size that is not meaningful. V usage is TRBV5-1 and J usage is TRBJ2-2, with D uncertain. This CDR3 is built from 15 residues. Germline V gene sequence: CDR1 SGHRS, CDR2 YFSETQ. Trimming left V 0 bases short and J 1 base short, with 7 bases between. DNA for the CDR3: TGCGCCAGCAGCTTGGGACACCGGAACACCGGGGAGCTGTTTTTT. Translated, it gives CASSLGHRNTGELFF.

By sample fraction, this clonotype is large. This beta chain lies outside the target of a library built for alpha chains; its clone size means little. The chain uses TRBV6-6 and TRBJ2-5; TRBD1 agrees at 9 bases. The germline V gene encodes CDR1 MNHNY and CDR2 SVGAGI (reference sequence). The junction had 8 bases not matched to a gene; V was cut back by 5 bases and J by 7 bases. There are 14 residues in the CDR3. The CDR3 region is CASSTGQGFMTQYF. CDR3 coding DNA: TGTGCCAGCAGTACGGGACAGGGTTTTATGACCCAGTACTTC.